Listed below are T cell receptor beta chains from one sample, sequenced in a study of T cell changes during pregnancy in multiple sclerosis. Repertoires were generated with immunoSEQ multiplex PCR, while TCRdb's copy carries only in-frame clones and drops some. The sample lists 100,000 or so clones, 85% to 95% seen once, with over 0.8% in the top ten. The sequencing used peripheral blood, collected before pregnancy. The receptors derive from a female donor with multiple sclerosis, enrolled in a pregnancy study. The conserved cysteine and the conserved F or W are not part of the CDR3 here.

j_gene,v_gene,CDR3aa
TRBJ1-2,TRBV30,AWSVSRLSYGYT
TRBJ2-3,TRBV9,ASSEAGNPQY
TRBJ2-5,TRBV18,ASSRLAGVETQY
TRBJ1-1,TRBV9,ASSLTGGTEAF
TRBJ1-1,TRBV27,ASSFVWGGGTEAF
TRBJ1-1,TRBV4-1,ASSSAGSYGTEAF
TRBJ2-1,TRBV27,ASSRTGAYNEQF
TRBJ2-5,TRBV2,ASSARLAGRLETQY
TRBJ2-7,TRBV9,ASSAIDSEQY
TRBJ2-5,TRBV7-8,ASSPPDPGRETQY
TRBJ2-1,TRBV6-5,ASSPSDRGTQF
TRBJ1-2,TRBV29-1,SVMLIQRGLYGYT
TRBJ2-1,TRBV6-1,ASTLNEGSYNEQF
TRBJ2-1,TRBV5-1,ASSLNGLGGSNEQF
TRBJ1-1,TRBV19,ASSIGGGTEAF
TRBJ1-2,TRBV6-1,ASSEGRGYGYT
TRBJ2-7,TRBV13,ASSLRTSGTYEQY
TRBJ2-7,TRBV7-2,ASSQGKGEQY
TRBJ2-3,TRBV7-3,ASSWGLAGASPDTQY
TRBJ2-1,TRBV7-2,ASSLVPGTSGNNEQF
TRBJ2-1,TRBV9,ASSDPGLAGAHGNEQF
TRBJ2-1,TRBV7-6,ASSVTSGRMNEQF
TRBJ2-7,TRBV2,ASLSREQY
TRBJ2-7,TRBV7-8,ASSLVQGNHEQY
TRBJ1-1,TRBV7-8,ASSGQGLNTEAF
TRBJ2-2,TRBV30,AWSPDRYTGELF
TRBJ1-4,TRBV5-1,ASSLGDREREKLF
TRBJ2-7,TRBV5-6,ASSDRGSSYEQY
TRBJ2-5,TRBV11-2,ASSLARRETQY
TRBJ2-7,TRBV4-2,ASSRGGTSGSNEQY
TRBJ2-5,TRBV10-2,ASSELGQQETQY
TRBJ1-4,TRBV28,ASSLSEGIWEKLF
TRBJ1-2,TRBV7-2,ASSLDGGGAGYGYT
TRBJ2-7,TRBV15,ATSREGQGVREQY
TRBJ2-3,TRBV27,ASRGIGDRVTDTQY
TRBJ2-4,TRBV23-1,ASSQSDRAPKNIQY
TRBJ1-2,TRBV5-4,ASSLGSRGDLYGYT
TRBJ2-1,TRBV15,ATTASGTDEQF
TRBJ2-3,TRBV4-1,ASSRGSSLAGVQDTQY
TRBJ2-7,TRBV5-1,ASSLDRGAYEQY
TRBJ2-7,TRBV5-4,ASSLPGLGEQY
TRBJ2-1,TRBV7-9,ASSLLTNEQF
TRBJ1-2,TRBV14,ASSQERVAYYGYT
TRBJ2-2,TRBV18,ASPQNSEGNTGELF
TRBJ2-1,TRBV29-1,SVVGQGAYNEQF
TRBJ2-1,TRBV7-9,ASSSGGLAGVGNEQF
TRBJ2-7,TRBV7-9,ASSTRRTGFSSYEQY
TRBJ2-2,TRBV7-9,ASPLGLAGVGELF
TRBJ2-1,TRBV6-1,ASSEAGLAGGEQF
TRBJ1-2,TRBV5-1,ASSSGTGDYGYT
TRBJ1-5,TRBV7-3,ASSTSWGQPQH
TRBJ2-2,TRBV7-9,ASRPDLGLAGGTGELF
TRBJ1-2,TRBV27,ACKQFEDGYT
TRBJ2-3,TRBV29-1,SVAGLQAGTDTQY